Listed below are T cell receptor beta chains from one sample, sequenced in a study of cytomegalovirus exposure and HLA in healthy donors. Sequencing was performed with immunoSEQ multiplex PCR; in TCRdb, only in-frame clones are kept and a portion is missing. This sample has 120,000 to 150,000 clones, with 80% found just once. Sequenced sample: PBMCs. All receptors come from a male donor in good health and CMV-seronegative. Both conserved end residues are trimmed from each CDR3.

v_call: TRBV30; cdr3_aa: AWRLLRGGEETQY
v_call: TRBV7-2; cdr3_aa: ASSSRRGLVTSPETQY
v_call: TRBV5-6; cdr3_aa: ASSLRLAGGITDTQY
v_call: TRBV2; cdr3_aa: ASSVQGLDSYNEQF
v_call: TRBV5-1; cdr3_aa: ASSLGSGEQF
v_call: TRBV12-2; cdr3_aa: ASRLAKRREASGGGSSYNEQF
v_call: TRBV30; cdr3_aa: AWSSLIVEGRPSAF
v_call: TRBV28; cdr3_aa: ASSLLGRDFSYEQY
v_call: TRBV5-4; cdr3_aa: ASSSQGAIGTEAF
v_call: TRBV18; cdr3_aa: ASSPPNYSGNTIY
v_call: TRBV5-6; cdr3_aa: ASKQKAAYEQY
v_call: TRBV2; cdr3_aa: ASSYRFQETQY
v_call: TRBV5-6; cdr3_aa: ASSLGAPTASYGYT
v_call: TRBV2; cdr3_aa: ASSEQQGYGYT
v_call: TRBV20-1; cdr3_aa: SASNRRAQH
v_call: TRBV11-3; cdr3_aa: ASSSGQTTEAF
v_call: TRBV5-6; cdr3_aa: ASSGITGGPGETQY
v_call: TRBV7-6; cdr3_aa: ASSPDGQNSPLH
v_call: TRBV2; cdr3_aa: ASSKGQGWEQY
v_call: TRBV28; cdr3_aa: ASSPLGQGAVYEQY
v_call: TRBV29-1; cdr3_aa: SVVGSGEGNYGYT
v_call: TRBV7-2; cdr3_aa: ASSSNWDAGEKLF
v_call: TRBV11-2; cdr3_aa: ASSFNQGATYEQY
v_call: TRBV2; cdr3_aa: ASSEGGAMGTEAF
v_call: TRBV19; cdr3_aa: ASSIVTGISGANVLT
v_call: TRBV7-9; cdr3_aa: ASSFLGGDLADTEAF
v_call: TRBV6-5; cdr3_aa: ASSYLGTGANYGYT
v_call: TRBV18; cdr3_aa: ASSPQEARGGSGYEQY
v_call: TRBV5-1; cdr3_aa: ASSPPESSYEQY
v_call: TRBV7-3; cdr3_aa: ASSLLDRFNSPLH
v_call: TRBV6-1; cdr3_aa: ASSETGVYGYT
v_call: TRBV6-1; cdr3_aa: ASSENREEPQH
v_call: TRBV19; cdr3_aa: ASSWTGANEQY